This entry lists 2 T cell receptor beta chains sequenced from one sample in a study of T-cell reconstitution after alpha-beta-depleted transplantation in children. The library targeted TCRbeta and was prepared with unique molecular identifiers. TCRdb fed the PCR reads into MiXCR, producing one record per CDR3 protein. The table has about 110,000 distinct CDR3 sequences, almost 6.5% seen once. The material was PBMCs, mostly from graft donor cells, obtained 360 days after TCRalphabeta/CD19-depleted stem cell transplant. These TCRs come from a male patient aged 2-15 years who had a stem cell transplant for acute lymphoblastic leukemia, so the T cells may come from the graft donor.

This rearrangement joins TRBV27 to TRBJ2-7, with unresolved D. This CDR3 is built from 13 residues. The ends were cut back, 1 base at V and 5 bases at J, with 9 bases in the middle. Germline V gene data show CDR1 as MNHEY and CDR2 as SMNVEV (reference sequence). The chain's CDR3 is CASSLLGFNEQYF. The CDR3, as DNA: TGTGCCAGCAGTTTATTAGGGTTCAACGAGCAGTACTTC.

Points on this clonotype: With a much larger clone just one base away, this may be a read error. The chain links TRBV4-3 to TRBJ2-3; D remains unclear. The V gene lost 0 bases and the J gene lost 4 bases, with 11 bases spanning the gap. Germline V gene data show CDR1 as LGHNA and CDR2 as YSLEER. The CDR3 is 15 residues long. The CDR3 here is CASSQEGKLADTQYF. CDR3 DNA: TGCGCCAGCAGCCAAGAAGGGAAGCTTGCAGATACGCAGTATTTT.